A single sample is the source of the 27 T cell receptor beta chains below, sequenced in a study of cytomegalovirus exposure and HLA in healthy donors. Profiling relied on immunoSEQ multiplex PCR, and the TCRdb table lists in-frame clones only, not all of them. Of some 130,000 clones in the sample, about 95% were seen once. The sample consisted of PBMCs. Receptor source: a man between 18 and 35 years old in good health and CMV-seropositive.

The chain carries TRBV7-9 and TRBJ2-7, with 8 bases lining up with TRBD1. Trimming took 1 base from V and 3 from J; bases not matched to a gene: 8. This CDR3 is 16 amino acids long. Germline lookup yields CDR1 SEHNR and CDR2 FQNEAQ (reference sequence). DNA for the CDR3: TGTGCCAGCAGCTTAGGATCCGGGGACAGGAGCTACGAGCAGTACTTC. It yields the protein CASSLGSGDRSYEQYF.

The DNA for the CDR3 is TGCGCCAGCAGCTTGACAGGGGCCACCGGGGAGCTGTTTTTT. Residues: CASSLTGATGELFF. The gene calls are TRBV5-1 and TRBJ2-2, with 7 bases identical to TRBD1. The V gene end was trimmed by 1 base and the J gene end by 4 bases; junction bases not matched to a gene: 1. The length of the CDR3 is 14 residues. Germline loops: CDR1 SGHRS, CDR2 YFSETQ. The whole variable domain, remainder taken from reference TRBV5-1 and TRBJ2-2, is KAGVTQTPRYLIKTRGQQVTLSCSPISGHRSVSWYQQTPGQGLQFLFEYFSETQRNKGNFPGRFSGRQFSNSRSEMNVSTLELGDSALYLCASSLTGATGELFFGEGSRLTVL.

This clone was seen a few times. The chain carries TRBV27 and TRBJ1-5; no clear D. Germline-derived CDR1 and CDR2 are MNHEY and SMNVEV (reference sequence). The CDR3 contains 14 residues. V was pared by 8 bases and J by 0 bases, with 11 bases between. CDR3 amino acids: CASRTGSSNQPQHF. The CDR3 coding sequence is TGTGCCAGCCGCACTGGGAGTAGCAATCAGCCCCAGCATTTT.

This clone came up once. The V and J genes are TRBV5-6 and TRBJ2-5; 9 bases are a match to TRBD1. The ends lost 2 bases at V and 4 bases at J; junction bases unmatched: 3. The CDR3 totals 14 residues. Germline V gives CDR1 SGHDT, CDR2 YYEEEE. CDR3 in amino acids: CASSFGTGRETQYF. Written as DNA, the CDR3 is TGTGCCAGCAGCTTTGGGACAGGGAGAGAGACCCAGTACTTC.

This clone appeared a single time. The chain has TRBV7-3 and TRBJ2-1; tentatively, D is TRBD2 (5 bases). Germline V gene data show CDR1 as SGHTA and CDR2 as FQGTGA. The CDR3 extends over 15 amino acids. Between the trimmed V and J ends, which lost 0 bases and 8 bases, there was a span of 14 bases. The DNA of the CDR3 is TGTGCCAGCAGCTTAACGCGGGCTAGTCGCCATGAGCAGTTCTTC. Protein product: CASSLTRASRHEQFF.

The V gene is TRBV29-1, the J gene TRBJ1-2; D possibly corresponds to TRBD1 (6 bases). The CDR3 has 12 amino acids. CDR1 is SQVTM, CDR2 ANQGSEA, per germline. The V and J ends lost 7 bases and 3 bases respectively, with 12 bases between them. DNA of the CDR3: TGCAGCGCCCAGCGGACAGACTATGGCTACACCTTC. This codes for CSAQRTDYGYTF.

The chain has TRBV30 and TRBJ2-7; TRBD2 is a possible D gene (6 bases). V gave up 4 bases and J gave up 3 bases, with 16 bases separating them. Germline V CDR1 and CDR2: GTSNPN, SVGIG (reference sequence). The CDR3 is 14 residues long. CDR3 bases: TGTGCCTGGAATGAGGGACTCGACTACTACGAGCAGTACTTC. Protein product: CAWNEGLDYYEQYF.

V usage is TRBV6-5 and J usage is TRBJ2-3; possibly TRBD1 for D (6 bases). The V gene lost 6 bases and the J gene lost 14 bases, with 21 bases spanning the gap. CDR3 length: 13 amino acids. Germline values: CDR1 MNHEY, CDR2 SVGAGI. CDR3 sequence: CASSRDTSTNLYF. CDR3 coding DNA: TGTGCCAGCAGCCGGGACACCTCCACAAACCTGTATTTT.

This chain uses TRBV28 with TRBJ1-5; 8 bases are shared with TRBD1. V trimming: 9 bases; J trimming: 5 bases; junction bases outside the gene matches: 6. The CDR3 has 13 residues. Germline V CDR1 and CDR2: MDHEN, SYDVKM. The CDR3 spells CASRQGSDQPQHF. CDR3 bases: TGTGCCAGTAGACAGGGGAGTGATCAGCCCCAGCATTTT.

The chain couples TRBV28 to TRBJ1-4; D is uncertain. Trimming stripped 3 bases from V and 0 bases from J, with 5 bases between. CDR1 and CDR2 from the germline V gene are MDHEN and SYDVKM. This CDR3 spans 14 amino acids. CDR3 bases: TGTGCCAGCAGTTTTAGCCCAACTAATGAAAAACTGTTTTTT. This sequence encodes CASSFSPTNEKLFF.

This chain uses TRBV29-1 with TRBJ2-5, with D unclear. CDR1 and CDR2 (germline): SQVTM, ANQGSEA. V gave up 1 base and J gave up 2 bases, with 8 bases separating them. The CDR3 is made up of 13 amino acids. The CDR3 protein is CSVEGTAQETQYF. The CDR3 region has the DNA TGCAGCGTTGAAGGAACAGCTCAAGAGACCCAGTACTTC. The full variable domain, its missing parts supplied by reference TRBV29-1 and TRBJ2-5, is SAVISQKPSRDICQRGTSLTIQCQVDSQVTMMFWYRQQPGQSLTLIATANQGSEATYESGFVIDKFPISRPNLTFSTLTVSNMSPEDSSIYLCSVEGTAQETQYFGPGTRLLVL.

The chain links TRBV12-5 to TRBJ2-3; tentatively, D is TRBD1 (6 bases). CDR3 length equals 15 residues. The V gene's germline CDR1 is LGHNT and CDR2 FRNRAP. V was clipped by 5 bases and J by 0 bases, with 12 bases between them. In nucleotides, the CDR3 is TGTGCTAGTGGTGCCGGACAGTTAAGCACAGATACGCAGTATTTT. This gives the protein CASGAGQLSTDTQYF.

This clone was seen only once. Other DNA sequences of this sample code for an identical CDR3. The chain uses TRBV6-1 and TRBJ2-2; D gene uncertain. The germline CDR1 and CDR2 sequences are MNHNS and SASEGT. The length of the CDR3 is 13 residues. Deletions cut 3 bases from V and 5 bases from J, with 7 bases between. CDR3 coding DNA: TGTGCCAGCAGTGAGCGAGAAACCGGGGAGCTGTTTTTT. It specifies CASSERETGELFF.

The J gene is TRBJ1-3, the V gene TRBV27, with D perhaps matching TRBD1 (6 bases). This CDR3 has 15 amino acids. The V gene lost 5 bases and the J gene lost 3 bases, with 14 bases spanning the gap. Germline V lookup: CDR1 MNHEY, CDR2 SMNVEV (reference sequence). CDR3 DNA: TGTGCCAGCAGTGCTAGGGGGGGGCGTGGAAACACCATATATTTT. Protein sequence: CASSARGGRGNTIYF.

This sequence joins TRBV11-1 and TRBJ2-3, with D perhaps matching TRBD2 (6 bases). CDR3 length: 13 amino acids. V was trimmed by 3 bases and J by 3 bases, leaving 7 bases between them. Germline assignment: CDR1 SGHAT and CDR2 FQDESV (reference sequence). CDR3 nucleotides: TGTGCCAGCAGCTTCGGGGGAACAGATACGCAGTATTTT. As protein: CASSFGGTDTQYF.

This clone was seen once. The chain uses TRBV5-1 and TRBJ2-7; 8 bases are shared with TRBD1. Trimming removed 3 bases from V and 2 bases from J; junction bases left unmatched: 10. This CDR3 contains 16 residues. Germline V CDR1 and CDR2: SGHRS, YFSETQ. The CDR3 bases are TGCGCCAGCAGCTCCATACCCGGGACAGGCGCCTACGAGCAGTACTTC. Its protein product is CASSSIPGTGAYEQYF.

The chain links TRBV5-6 to TRBJ2-2, with TRBD2 matching over 15 bases. The length of the CDR3 is 19 residues. The V and J ends lost 3 bases and 5 bases, in that order; junction bases with no gene match: 11. Germline assignment: CDR1 SGHDT and CDR2 YYEEEE. CDR3 protein: CASSSGLAGGRLGTGELFF. As DNA, the CDR3 is TGTGCCAGCAGCTCGGGACTAGCGGGAGGACGACTTGGGACCGGGGAGCTGTTTTTT.

The chain couples TRBV5-1 to TRBJ2-1, with 8 bases identical to TRBD2. V lost 3 bases, J lost 9 bases, and 14 bases stayed unmatched. CDR1 and CDR2 (germline): SGHRS, YFSETQ. The CDR3 runs 16 residues. For the CDR3, the DNA is TGCGCCAGCAGCTCCCCCCCCAGCGGGAGAATTGGTGAGCAGTTCTTC. It translates to CASSSPPSGRIGEQFF.

Here the CDR3 reads CASSPTGGVGYTF. The DNA of the CDR3 is TGTGCCAGTAGTCCTACAGGGGGCGTTGGCTACACCTTC. The V and J genes are TRBV19 and TRBJ1-2; 9 bases fit TRBD1. The CDR3 covers 13 residues. Trimming at V came to 5 bases and at J to 7 bases, leaving 5 bases not matched to a gene. In germline, CDR1 is LNHDA, CDR2 SQIVND (reference sequence). Drawing the rest from reference TRBV19 and TRBJ1-2, the complete variable domain is DGGITQSPKYLFRKEGQNVTLSCEQNLNHDAMYWYRQDPGQGLRLIYYSQIVNDFQKGDIAEGYSVSREKKESFPLTVTSAQKNPTAFYLCASSPTGGVGYTFGSGTRLTVV.

This chain links TRBV2 with TRBJ1-1, with 8 bases fitting TRBD1. The V and J ends lost 4 bases and 1 base, in that order; junction bases with no gene match: 2. This CDR3 region has 14 residues. Germline V gene data show CDR1 as SNHLY and CDR2 as FYNNEI. The CDR3 DNA reads TGTGCCAGCAGTGGGACAGGGAGGAACACTGAAGCTTTCTTT. Translated, it gives CASSGTGRNTEAFF.

The chain links TRBV27 to TRBJ2-7; 9 positions match TRBD1. V dropped 2 bases and J dropped 3; count of bases not matched to a gene: 11. The CDR3 extends over 17 amino acids. In germline, CDR1 is MNHEY, CDR2 SMNVEV (reference sequence). The chain's CDR3 is CASSLLMGQGRSYEQYF. CDR3 sequence (DNA): TGTGCCAGCAGTTTACTTATGGGACAGGGTAGGAGCTACGAGCAGTACTTC.

The count of this clone is one. The CDR3 DNA follows: TGTGCCAGCAGTGAAGCCCCGGAGCAGCCCCAGCATTTT. Protein sequence: CASSEAPEQPQHF. The chain joins TRBV6-1 to TRBJ1-5; D unresolved. Germline V lookup: CDR1 MNHNS, CDR2 SASEGT. Trimming left V 0 bases short and J 7 bases short, with 7 bases between. The CDR3 totals 13 residues.

The chain couples TRBV28 to TRBJ2-1, with 10 bases that match TRBD1. The junction had 4 bases not matched to a gene; V was cut back by 3 bases and J by 8 bases. The CDR3 loop spans 14 amino acids. From germline, CDR1 is MDHEN and CDR2 SYDVKM. The DNA for the CDR3 is TGTGCCAGCAGTTTCGGGGACAGGGGCGATGAGCAGTTCTTC. Protein product: CASSFGDRGDEQFF.

This chain connects TRBV29-1 to TRBJ2-3, with D possibly TRBD1 on 5 matching bases. The CDR3 extends over 13 amino acids. In germline, CDR1 is SQVTM, CDR2 ANQGSEA. The V end was cut by 1 base, the J end by 4 bases, with 9 bases between. The CDR3 region is CSVEGLGPDTQYF. CDR3 in DNA: TGCAGCGTTGAAGGCTTGGGGCCAGATACGCAGTATTTT.

V gene TRBV5-1 combines with J gene TRBJ1-1; D gene uncertain. The CDR3 spans 14 residues. Germline CDR1 and CDR2: SGHRS and YFSETQ. V lost 0 bases and J 4 bases, leaving 10 bases between the germline ends. The CDR3 nucleotides are TGCGCCAGCAGCTTGGCTGTGGGCTCCACTGAAGCTTTCTTT. Translation: CASSLAVGSTEAFF.

This clone was seen only a few times. This chain joins TRBV30 and TRBJ2-6; 9 bases line up with TRBD2. The CDR3 covers 16 residues. Per the germline V gene, CDR1 is GTSNPN and CDR2 is SVGIG (reference sequence). The ends lost 4 bases at V and 0 bases at J; junction bases unmatched: 4. The chain's CDR3 is CAWTSGTNSGANVLTF. DNA for the CDR3: TGTGCCTGGACTAGCGGGACTAACTCTGGGGCCAACGTCCTGACTTTC.

This sequence joins TRBV5-4 and TRBJ2-3; tentative D call: TRBD1 (5 bases). This CDR3 region has 14 residues. The V gene lost 1 base and the J gene lost 0 bases, with 6 bases spanning the gap. Germline V CDR1 and CDR2: SGHNT, YYREEE (reference sequence). CDR3 DNA sequence: TGTGCCAGCAGCTTGACAGGTAGCACAGATACGCAGTATTTT. This translates into CASSLTGSTDTQYF.